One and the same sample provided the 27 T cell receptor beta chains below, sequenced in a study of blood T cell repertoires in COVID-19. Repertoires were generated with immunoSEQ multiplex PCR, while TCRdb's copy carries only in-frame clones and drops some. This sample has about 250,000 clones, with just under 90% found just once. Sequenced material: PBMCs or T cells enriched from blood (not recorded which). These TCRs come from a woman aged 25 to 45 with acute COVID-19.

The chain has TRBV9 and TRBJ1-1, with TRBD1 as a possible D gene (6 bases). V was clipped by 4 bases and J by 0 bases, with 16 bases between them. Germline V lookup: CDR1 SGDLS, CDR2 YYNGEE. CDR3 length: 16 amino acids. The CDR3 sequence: CASSRGTSLMNTEAFF. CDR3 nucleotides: TGTGCCAGCAGCCGTGGGACATCCCTCATGAACACTGAAGCTTTCTTT.

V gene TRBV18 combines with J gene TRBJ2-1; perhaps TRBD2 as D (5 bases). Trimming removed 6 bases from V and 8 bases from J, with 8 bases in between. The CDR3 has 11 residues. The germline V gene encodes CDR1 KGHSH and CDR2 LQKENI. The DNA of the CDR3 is TGTGCCAGCTCGTTCGGGGATGAGCAGTTCTTC. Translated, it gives CASSFGDEQFF.

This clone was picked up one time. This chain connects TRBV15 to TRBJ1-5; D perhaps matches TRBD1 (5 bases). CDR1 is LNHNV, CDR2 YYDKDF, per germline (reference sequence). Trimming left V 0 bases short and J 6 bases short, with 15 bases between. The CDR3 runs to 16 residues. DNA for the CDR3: TGTGCCACCAGCAGAGATCGGAGTCAGGGCGGTCAGCCCCAGCATTTT. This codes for CATSRDRSQGGQPQHF.

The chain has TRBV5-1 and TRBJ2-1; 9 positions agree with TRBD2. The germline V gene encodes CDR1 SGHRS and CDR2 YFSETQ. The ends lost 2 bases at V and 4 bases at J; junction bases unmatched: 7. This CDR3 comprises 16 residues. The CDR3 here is CASSFLAGLVYNEQFF. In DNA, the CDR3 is TGCGCCAGCAGCTTTCTAGCGGGGCTTGTATACAATGAGCAGTTCTTC.

The DNA for the CDR3 is TGCGCCAGCACCAGCGGGCTAGCGGGGGGAAATGAGCAGTTCTTC. Protein: CASTSGLAGGNEQFF. The V and J genes are TRBV5-1 and TRBJ2-1, with TRBD2 matching over 11 bases. The CDR3 runs 15 residues. CDR1 SGHRS and CDR2 YFSETQ come from the germline V gene. V shed 6 bases, J shed 7 bases, and the junction held 9 bases outside the gene matches.

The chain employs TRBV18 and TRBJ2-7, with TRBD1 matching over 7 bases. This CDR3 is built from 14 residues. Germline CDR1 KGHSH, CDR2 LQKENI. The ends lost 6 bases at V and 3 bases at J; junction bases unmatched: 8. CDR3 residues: CASSLGGHLYEQYF. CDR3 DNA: TGTGCCAGCTCCCTAGGGGGCCATCTCTACGAGCAGTACTTC.

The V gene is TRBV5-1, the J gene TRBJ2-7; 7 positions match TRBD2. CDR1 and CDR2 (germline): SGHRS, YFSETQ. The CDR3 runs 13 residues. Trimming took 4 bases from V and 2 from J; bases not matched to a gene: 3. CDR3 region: CASSPGGTYEQYF. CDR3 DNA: TGCGCCAGCAGCCCGGGAGGCACCTACGAGCAGTACTTC. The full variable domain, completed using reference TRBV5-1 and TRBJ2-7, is KAGVTQTPRYLIKTRGQQVTLSCSPISGHRSVSWYQQTPGQGLQFLFEYFSETQRNKGNFPGRFSGRQFSNSRSEMNVSTLELGDSALYLCASSPGGTYEQYFGPGTRLTVT.

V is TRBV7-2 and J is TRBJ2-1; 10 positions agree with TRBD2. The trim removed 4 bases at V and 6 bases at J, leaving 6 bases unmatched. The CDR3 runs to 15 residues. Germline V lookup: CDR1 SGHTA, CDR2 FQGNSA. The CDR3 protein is CASSSSGGSLNEQFF. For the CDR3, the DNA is TGTGCCAGCAGCTCTAGCGGGGGATCCCTCAATGAGCAGTTCTTC.

Here the CDR3 reads CASSNPGQGARGYTF. The CDR3 DNA reads as TGTGCCAGTAGTAACCCGGGACAGGGGGCACGTGGCTACACCTTC. The chain uses TRBV19 and TRBJ1-2; 12 nucleotides line up with TRBD1. The CDR3 contains 15 residues. The germline V gene encodes CDR1 LNHDA and CDR2 SQIVND (reference sequence). V gave up 4 bases and J gave up 7 bases; unmatched junction bases: 7.

The CDR3 region has the DNA TGCGCCAGCAGCCGGCTACTGGTAGGGGATGGGGCCAACGTCCTGACTTTC. It is translated as CASSRLLVGDGANVLTF. The chain uses TRBV4-3 and TRBJ2-6, with D possibly TRBD1 on 5 matching bases. The V end lost 4 bases, the J end lost 3 bases, and 16 bases lay between the germline ends. Germline loops: CDR1 LGHNA, CDR2 YSLEER. CDR3 length: 17 residues.

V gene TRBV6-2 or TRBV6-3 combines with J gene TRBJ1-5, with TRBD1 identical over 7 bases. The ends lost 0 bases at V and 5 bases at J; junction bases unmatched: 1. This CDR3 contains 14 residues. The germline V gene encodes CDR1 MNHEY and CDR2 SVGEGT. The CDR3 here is CASSYSTGHQPQHF. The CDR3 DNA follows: TGTGCCAGCAGTTACTCGACAGGGCATCAGCCCCAGCATTTT.

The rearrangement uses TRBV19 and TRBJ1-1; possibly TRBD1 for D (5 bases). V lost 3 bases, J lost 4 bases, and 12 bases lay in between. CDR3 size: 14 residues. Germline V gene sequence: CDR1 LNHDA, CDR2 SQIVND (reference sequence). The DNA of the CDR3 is TGTGCCAGTAGTATTGGCTCTCAGGGCACTGAAGCTTTCTTT. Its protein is CASSIGSQGTEAFF. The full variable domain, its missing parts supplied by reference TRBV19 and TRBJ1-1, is DGGITQSPKYLFRKEGQNVTLSCEQNLNHDAMYWYRQDPGQGLRLIYYSQIVNDFQKGDIAEGYSVSREKKESFPLTVTSAQKNPTAFYLCASSIGSQGTEAFFGQGTRLTVV.

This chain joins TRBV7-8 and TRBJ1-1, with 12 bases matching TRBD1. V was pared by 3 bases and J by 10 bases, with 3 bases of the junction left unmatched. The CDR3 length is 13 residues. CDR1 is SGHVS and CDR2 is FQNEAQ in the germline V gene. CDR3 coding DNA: TGTGCCAGCAGCTTCGGGGACAGGGGGCCAGCTTTCTTT. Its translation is CASSFGDRGPAFF.

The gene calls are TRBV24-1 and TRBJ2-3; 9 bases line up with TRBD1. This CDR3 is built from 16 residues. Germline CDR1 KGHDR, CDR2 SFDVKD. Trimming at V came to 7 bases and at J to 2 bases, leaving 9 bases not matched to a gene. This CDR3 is CATRSAGTGNTDTQYF. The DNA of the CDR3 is TGTGCCACCAGGAGTGCCGGGACAGGGAACACAGATACGCAGTATTTT.

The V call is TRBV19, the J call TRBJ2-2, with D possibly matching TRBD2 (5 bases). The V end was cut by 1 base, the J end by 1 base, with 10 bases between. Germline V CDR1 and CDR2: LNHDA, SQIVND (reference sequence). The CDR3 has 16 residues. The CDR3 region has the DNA TGTGCCAGTAGTATAGGGACTGGAAAGAACACCGGGGAGCTGTTTTTT. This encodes CASSIGTGKNTGELFF. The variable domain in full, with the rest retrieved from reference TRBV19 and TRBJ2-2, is DGGITQSPKYLFRKEGQNVTLSCEQNLNHDAMYWYRQDPGQGLRLIYYSQIVNDFQKGDIAEGYSVSREKKESFPLTVTSAQKNPTAFYLCASSIGTGKNTGELFFGEGSRLTVL.

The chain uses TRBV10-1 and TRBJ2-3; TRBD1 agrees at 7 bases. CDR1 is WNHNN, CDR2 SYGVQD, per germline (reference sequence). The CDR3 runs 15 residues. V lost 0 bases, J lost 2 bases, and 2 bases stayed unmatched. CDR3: CASSESGTVTDTQYF. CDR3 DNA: TGCGCCAGCAGTGAGTCAGGGACAGTCACAGATACGCAGTATTTT.

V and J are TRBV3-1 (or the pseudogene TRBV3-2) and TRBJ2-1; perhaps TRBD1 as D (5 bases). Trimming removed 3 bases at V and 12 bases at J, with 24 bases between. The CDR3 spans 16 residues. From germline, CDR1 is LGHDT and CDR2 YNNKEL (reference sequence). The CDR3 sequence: CASSQGKSTGQSRQFF. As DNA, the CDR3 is TGTGCCAGCAGCCAGGGGAAATCCACAGGTCAGTCTAGGCAGTTCTTC.

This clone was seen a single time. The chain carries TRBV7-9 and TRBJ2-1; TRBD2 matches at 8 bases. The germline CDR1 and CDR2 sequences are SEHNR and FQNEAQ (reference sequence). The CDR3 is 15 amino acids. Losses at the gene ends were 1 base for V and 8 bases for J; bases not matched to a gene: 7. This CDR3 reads CASSLDAGGPHEQFF. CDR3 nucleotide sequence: TGTGCCAGCAGCTTAGATGCGGGGGGCCCCCATGAGCAGTTCTTC.

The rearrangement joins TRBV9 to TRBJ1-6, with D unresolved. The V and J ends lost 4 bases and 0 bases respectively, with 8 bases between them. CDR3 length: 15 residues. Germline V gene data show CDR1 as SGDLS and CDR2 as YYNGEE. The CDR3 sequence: CASSSRGSYNSPLHF. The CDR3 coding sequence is TGTGCCAGCAGCTCCCGCGGCTCCTATAATTCACCCCTCCACTTT.

The CDR3 loop is CASRLQGARGANVLTF. The CDR3 coding sequence is TGTGCAAGTCGCTTGCAGGGGGCGCGGGGGGCCAACGTCCTGACTTTC. The chain recombines TRBV12-2 with TRBJ2-6; TRBD1, the table's D call, lacks a check against the DNA. TRBV12-2 is a pseudogene segment. The CDR3 is made up of 16 amino acids.

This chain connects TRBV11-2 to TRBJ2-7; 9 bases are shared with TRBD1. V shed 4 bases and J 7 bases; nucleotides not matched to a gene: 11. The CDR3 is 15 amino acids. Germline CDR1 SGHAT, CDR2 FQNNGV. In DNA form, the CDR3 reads TGTGCCAGCAGCTATGAAGGGACAGGGCTGTTTGAGCAGTACTTC. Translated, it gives CASSYEGTGLFEQYF.

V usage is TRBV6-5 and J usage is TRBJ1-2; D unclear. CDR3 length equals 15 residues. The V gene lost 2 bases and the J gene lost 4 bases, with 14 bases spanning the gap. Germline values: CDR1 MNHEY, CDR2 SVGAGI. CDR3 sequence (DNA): TGTGCCAGCAGTTACCGACAAGAGGGAACCTATGGCTACACCTTC. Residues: CASSYRQEGTYGYTF.

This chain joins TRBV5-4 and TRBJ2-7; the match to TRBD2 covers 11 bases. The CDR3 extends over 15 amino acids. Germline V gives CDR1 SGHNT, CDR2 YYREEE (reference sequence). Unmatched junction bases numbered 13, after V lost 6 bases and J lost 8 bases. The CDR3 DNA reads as TGTGCCAGCACCCCGGGACTAGCGGAAAATGGCAAGCAGTACTTC. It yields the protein CASTPGLAENGKQYF.

Here the CDR3 DNA reads TGTGCCAGCAGCTTGGGGTCGGGGGTTGCCGGGGAGCTGTTTTTT. Translation gives CASSLGSGVAGELFF. The chain carries TRBV5-4 and TRBJ2-2, with D possibly being TRBD2 (6 bases). From germline, CDR1 is SGHNT and CDR2 YYREEE (reference sequence). Between the trimmed V and J ends, which lost 0 bases and 6 bases, there was a span of 12 bases. The CDR3 spans 15 residues.

The CDR3 coding sequence is TGCGCCAGCAGCTTGGGGGCGAGGACAGGGGGCAATCAGCCCCAGCATTTT. Residues: CASSLGARTGGNQPQHF. The rearrangement joins TRBV5-1 to TRBJ1-5; 9 bases align to TRBD1. Germline V CDR1 and CDR2: SGHRS, YFSETQ. Trimming took 0 bases from V and 2 from J; bases not matched to a gene: 6. There are 17 residues in the CDR3.

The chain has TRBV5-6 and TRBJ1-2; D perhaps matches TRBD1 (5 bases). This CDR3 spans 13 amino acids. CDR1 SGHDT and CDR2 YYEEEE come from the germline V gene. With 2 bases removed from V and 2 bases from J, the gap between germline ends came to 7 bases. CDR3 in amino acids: CASSFRGNYGYTF. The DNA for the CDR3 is TGTGCCAGCAGCTTTCGGGGGAACTATGGCTACACCTTC.

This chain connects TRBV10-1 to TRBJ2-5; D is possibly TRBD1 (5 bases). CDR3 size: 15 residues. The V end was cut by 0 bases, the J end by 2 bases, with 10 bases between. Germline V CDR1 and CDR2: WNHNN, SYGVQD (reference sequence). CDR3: CASSESAGWQETQYF. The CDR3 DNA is TGCGCCAGCAGTGAGTCGGCAGGGTGGCAAGAGACCCAGTACTTC.